A single sample is the source of the 23 T cell receptor beta chains below, sequenced in a study of cytomegalovirus exposure and HLA in healthy donors. The PCR made use of 60 Vbeta and 13 Jbeta primers. Clones were sequenced by immunoSEQ multiplex PCR, and TCRdb holds only the in-frame ones, with some missing. The table shows 150,000 or so clones, with approximately 80% occurring only once. The source material was PBMCs. All receptors come from a woman in her 40s in good health and CMV-seropositive.

The chain employs TRBV2 and TRBJ1-2; D unresolved. Germline V gene data show CDR1 as SNHLY and CDR2 as FYNNEI. The CDR3 sequence is 11 residues long. V lost 5 bases, J lost 2 bases, and 3 bases lay in between. CDR3 nucleotide sequence: TGTGCCAGCAGTCGGAACTATGGCTACACCTTC. Translated, it gives CASSRNYGYTF. The variable domain in full, with the rest retrieved from reference TRBV2 and TRBJ1-2, is EPEVTQTPSHQVTQMGQEVILRCVPISNHLYFYWYRQILGQKVEFLVSFYNNEISEKSEIFDDQFSVERPDGSNFTLKIRSTKLEDSAMYFCASSRNYGYTFGSGTRLTVV.

The rearrangement links TRBV10-1 to TRBJ2-7; D perhaps matches TRBD2 (5 bases). Between the trimmed V and J ends, which lost 6 bases and 6 bases, there was a span of 12 bases. The CDR3 is 12 amino acids. The germline V gene encodes CDR1 WNHNN and CDR2 SYGVQD (reference sequence). CDR3 sequence reads: CASRLECCEQYF. The CDR3 DNA sequence: TGCGCCAGCAGACTAGAGTGCTGCGAGCAGTACTTC.

The chain employs TRBV6-1 and TRBJ2-4; D possibly corresponds to TRBD1 (6 bases). Trimming removed 6 bases at V and 8 bases at J, with 14 bases between. The CDR3 is 13 amino acids. Germline CDR1 and CDR2: MNHNS and SASEGT. This CDR3 is CASRAGDRDIQYF. CDR3 DNA sequence: TGTGCCAGCAGGGCAGGGGATAGGGACATTCAGTACTTC.

This clone appeared once. This chain connects TRBV18 to TRBJ2-2; 13 bases are shared with TRBD2. The CDR3 extends over 18 amino acids. CDR1 is KGHSH, CDR2 LQKENI, per germline. Losses at the gene ends were 2 bases for V and 6 bases for J; bases not matched to a gene: 9. The CDR3 DNA reads TGTGCCAGCTCACCAAAGGAGGGACTAGCGGGACCGGCCGGGGAGCTGTTTTTT. Residues: CASSPKEGLAGPAGELFF.

The chain combines TRBV9 with TRBJ2-3; 11 nucleotides match TRBD2. The CDR3 contains 17 residues. J gave up 0 bases and V 4 bases, and 7 bases lay outside the gene matches. Germline assignment: CDR1 SGDLS and CDR2 YYNGEE. The CDR3 loop reads CASSHPGLAASTDTQYF. The CDR3 bases are TGTGCCAGCAGCCATCCGGGACTAGCGGCTAGCACAGATACGCAGTATTTT.

The chain links TRBV29-1 to TRBJ1-2; TRBD1 matches 8 bases. With 5 bases clipped from V and 2 bases from J, the junction kept 1 base outside the gene matches. CDR3 length equals 12 residues. CDR1 is SQVTM, CDR2 ANQGSEA, per germline. CDR3: CSVSGGNYGYTF. CDR3 nucleotide sequence: TGCAGCGTTTCAGGGGGCAACTATGGCTACACCTTC.

This clone was seen only once. V is TRBV28 and J is TRBJ1-2; the D is unclear. The CDR3 length is 13 residues. The germline CDR1 and CDR2 sequences are MDHEN and SYDVKM. V dropped 10 bases and J dropped 8 bases, with 20 bases sitting between them. The CDR3, as DNA: TGTGCCACCCTTCTCCCTGGGGAGGGAGGCTACACCTTC. Translated, it gives CATLLPGEGGYTF.

The CDR3 here is CASKSTGNTEAFF. In nucleotides, the CDR3 is TGCGCCAGCAAGAGCACAGGGAACACTGAAGCTTTCTTT. V gene TRBV10-2 combines with J gene TRBJ1-1, with TRBD1 as a possible D gene (5 bases). The CDR3 consists of 13 residues. Per the germline V gene, CDR1 is WSHSY and CDR2 is SAAADI. Deletions cut 7 bases from V and 1 base from J, with 10 bases between.

The chain employs TRBV19 and TRBJ2-2; the D gene is possibly TRBD1 (6 bases). From germline, CDR1 is LNHDA and CDR2 SQIVND (reference sequence). This CDR3 is 14 amino acids long. Trimming took 4 bases from V and 1 from J, leaving 7 bases between them. The CDR3 sequence is CASSTGQNTGELFF. The CDR3 nucleotides read TGTGCCAGTAGTACGGGACAGAACACCGGGGAGCTGTTTTTT.

This clone came up once. This chain joins TRBV11-1 and TRBJ2-7; 11 bases are shared with TRBD2. The CDR3 length is 15 residues. J was trimmed by 0 bases and V by 5 bases; bases with no gene match: 3. Germline V CDR1 and CDR2: SGHAT, FQDESV (reference sequence). CDR3 protein: CASSRTSGSSYEQYF. The CDR3 nucleotides read TGTGCCAGCAGCCGAACTAGCGGGAGCTCCTACGAGCAGTACTTC.

The chain links TRBV14 to TRBJ2-7; D perhaps matches TRBD1 (5 bases). Germline V gene sequence: CDR1 SGHDN, CDR2 FVKESK. The CDR3 consists of 14 residues. V lost 1 base and J lost 2, with 9 bases in between. Here the CDR3 DNA reads TGTGCCAGCAGCCAAGGTCAGGGTGCCTACGAGCAGTACTTC. Amino acid sequence: CASSQGQGAYEQYF.

This clone was found a few times. The gene calls are TRBV2 and TRBJ2-3, with D unclear. Trimming removed 4 bases from V and 2 bases from J, with 7 bases in between. The germline V gene encodes CDR1 SNHLY and CDR2 FYNNEI. CDR3 length: 13 amino acids. CDR3 sequence: CASSGRNTDTQYF. In nucleotides, the CDR3 is TGTGCCAGCAGTGGCAGGAACACAGATACGCAGTATTTT. Together with reference TRBV2 and TRBJ2-3, the CDR3 gives the full variable domain: EPEVTQTPSHQVTQMGQEVILRCVPISNHLYFYWYRQILGQKVEFLVSFYNNEISEKSEIFDDQFSVERPDGSNFTLKIRSTKLEDSAMYFCASSGRNTDTQYFGPGTRLTVL.

The chain recombines TRBV2 with TRBJ2-7; weak D call: TRBD1 (6 bases). Germline lookup yields CDR1 SNHLY and CDR2 FYNNEI. V gave up 0 bases and J gave up 3 bases, with 6 bases separating them. This CDR3 has 13 residues. The CDR3 region has the DNA TGTGCCAGCAGTGAAGCGGACAGCTACGAGCAGTACTTC. Its protein product is CASSEADSYEQYF.

The rearrangement uses TRBV15 and TRBJ1-4, with no clear D. The CDR3 sequence is 18 residues long. V was cut by 0 bases and J by 0 bases, with 14 bases left in between. Germline CDR1 is LNHNV and CDR2 is YYDKDF (reference sequence). As DNA, the CDR3 is TGTGCCACCAGCAGAGATTTGATCGGAGGAACAACTAATGAAAAACTGTTTTTT. Protein sequence: CATSRDLIGGTTNEKLFF.

The chain has TRBV27 and TRBJ2-5; TRBD2 aligns across 13 bases. The ends lost 5 bases at V and 5 bases at J; junction bases unmatched: 14. Germline V gene data show CDR1 as MNHEY and CDR2 as SMNVEV (reference sequence). The CDR3 has 18 residues. CDR3 DNA sequence: TGTGCCAGCAGTCTCCGGCCCCTCATGACTAGCGGGAGGGAGACCCAGTACTTC. It encodes CASSLRPLMTSGRETQYF.

This chain joins TRBV19 and TRBJ2-7; tentative D call: TRBD2 (6 bases). The CDR3 runs 13 residues. Per the germline V gene, CDR1 is LNHDA and CDR2 is SQIVND (reference sequence). Deletions cut 6 bases from V and 6 bases from J, with 15 bases between. In DNA, the CDR3 is TGTGCCAGTAGCATGGCCGGGAGTTCCGAGCAGTACTTC. Translated: CASSMAGSSEQYF.

V is TRBV9 and J is TRBJ1-1, with 8 bases lining up with TRBD1. CDR1 SGDLS and CDR2 YYNGEE come from the germline V gene. The V segment lost 3 bases and the J segment 4 bases; nucleotides outside the gene matches: 8. This CDR3 comprises 15 residues. CDR3 DNA: TGTGCCAGCAGCGCCCCACAGGGGGGTGGCACTGAAGCTTTCTTT. As protein: CASSAPQGGGTEAFF.

The gene calls are TRBV30 and TRBJ1-2; no clear D. The CDR3 sequence is 14 residues long. Germline assignment: CDR1 GTSNPN and CDR2 SVGIG (reference sequence). The V and J ends lost 0 bases and 4 bases respectively, with 12 bases between them. The chain's CDR3 is CAWSVRQESYGYTF. The CDR3 DNA reads TGTGCCTGGAGTGTACGTCAGGAAAGCTATGGCTACACCTTC.

This chain uses TRBV2 with TRBJ1-5; TRBD1 matches 10 bases. The CDR3 runs to 13 residues. J was trimmed by 6 bases and V by 4 bases; bases with no gene match: 0. Germline V CDR1 and CDR2: SNHLY, FYNNEI. This CDR3 reads CASSGDRGQPQHF. The CDR3 DNA reads as TGTGCCAGCAGTGGGGACAGGGGTCAGCCCCAGCATTTT. Full variable domain (missing parts from reference TRBV2 and TRBJ1-5): EPEVTQTPSHQVTQMGQEVILRCVPISNHLYFYWYRQILGQKVEFLVSFYNNEISEKSEIFDDQFSVERPDGSNFTLKIRSTKLEDSAMYFCASSGDRGQPQHFGDGTRLSIL.

V is TRBV28 and J is TRBJ2-7; 13 bases align to TRBD2. Losses at the gene ends were 8 bases for V and 1 base for J; bases not matched to a gene: 5. Germline values: CDR1 MDHEN, CDR2 SYDVKM. This CDR3 is 15 amino acids long. The CDR3 here is CASARGLAGSYEQYF. The CDR3 region has the DNA TGTGCCAGCGCCCGGGGACTAGCGGGATCCTACGAGCAGTACTTC.

The chain is built from TRBV7-6 and TRBJ2-1; 10 nucleotides align to TRBD1. The V gene's germline CDR1 is SGHVS and CDR2 FNYEAQ. With 5 bases clipped from V and 1 base from J, the junction kept 5 bases outside the gene matches. The CDR3 consists of 16 residues. CDR3 coding DNA: TGTGCCAGCAGCCGCGGACAGGGGGGATCCTACAATGAGCAGTTCTTC. It specifies CASSRGQGGSYNEQFF.

The chain carries TRBV30 and TRBJ2-6; D perhaps matches TRBD2 (6 bases). Deletions cut 8 bases from V and 4 bases from J, with 9 bases between. CDR1 is GTSNPN and CDR2 is SVGIG in the germline V gene (reference sequence). This CDR3 has 12 amino acids. The CDR3 DNA reads TGTGCCGGGGGGAGCGGGGCCAACGTCCTGACTTTC. As protein: CAGGSGANVLTF.

The chain uses TRBV6-1 and TRBJ2-1; TRBD1 agrees at 8 bases. CDR1 is MNHNS, CDR2 SASEGT, per germline. V trimming: 2 bases; J trimming: 2 bases; junction bases outside the gene matches: 5. The CDR3 has 16 amino acids. CDR3 sequence: CASSEPGTGAYNEQFF. CDR3 in DNA: TGTGCCAGCAGTGAACCCGGGACAGGAGCCTACAATGAGCAGTTCTTC.